These T cell receptor beta chains were read from a single sample in a study of Tregs in tolerant kidney transplant recipients. Sequenced by immunoSEQ multiplex PCR; TCRdb stores in-frame clones only, minus some. The table has 240,000 or so clones, roughly 80% seen once. The sequencing sample was made of CD4+ T cells from blood. The receptors here all came from a human donor in good health. Both conserved end residues are part of each CDR3. Fields, in order: J gene, D gene, V gene, clone size, CDR3 DNA, CDR3 protein. The D gene is left open where the match is weak. The size entry is marked missing in some rows and otherwise reads once, few, many or a size class.

j_call: TRBJ2-2; d_call: NA; v_call: TRBV19; clone_size: NA; cdr3_nt: TGTGCCAGTAGGAGGGTCTCGAACACCGGGGAGCTGTTTTTT; cdr3_aa: CASRRVSNTGELFF
j_call: TRBJ2-3; d_call: TRBD1; v_call: TRBV6-5; clone_size: NA; cdr3_nt: TGTGCCAGCAGTAAGGGACAGCGCACAGATACGCAGTATTTT; cdr3_aa: CASSKGQRTDTQYF
j_call: TRBJ1-5; d_call: NA; v_call: TRBV15; clone_size: NA; cdr3_nt: TGTGCCACCAGCAGAGATCGTGAATCGGGTCTAAAAAATCAGCCCCAGCATTTT; cdr3_aa: CATSRDRESGLKNQPQHF
j_call: TRBJ1-1; d_call: TRBD1; v_call: TRBV9; clone_size: NA; cdr3_nt: TGTGCCAGCAGCGTAGTCCTATACAGGGGTATCACTGAAGCTTTCTTT; cdr3_aa: CASSVVLYRGITEAFF
j_call: TRBJ2-3; d_call: NA; v_call: TRBV25-1; clone_size: NA; cdr3_nt: TGTGCCAGCACTATGTGGGGGAACACAGATACGCAGTATTTT; cdr3_aa: CASTMWGNTDTQYF
j_call: TRBJ2-1; d_call: TRBD1; v_call: TRBV4-1; clone_size: once; cdr3_nt: TGCGCCAGCAGCCCCACCGGGACAGGCTCCTACAATGAGCAGTTCTTC; cdr3_aa: CASSPTGTGSYNEQFF
j_call: TRBJ2-3; d_call: NA; v_call: TRBV5-5; clone_size: NA; cdr3_nt: TGTGCCAGCAGGAACAGATATAGCACAGATACGCAGTATTTT; cdr3_aa: CASRNRYSTDTQYF
j_call: TRBJ1-3; d_call: TRBD1; v_call: TRBV5-7; clone_size: NA; cdr3_nt: TGTGCCAGCAGCCAAGGGACAGCCGGAAACACCATATATTTT; cdr3_aa: CASSQGTAGNTIYF
j_call: TRBJ2-1; d_call: TRBD1; v_call: TRBV28; clone_size: NA; cdr3_nt: TGTGCCAGCAGACCACCCCCCGGGACAGGGGATAATGAGCAGTTCTTC; cdr3_aa: CASRPPPGTGDNEQFF
j_call: TRBJ2-2; d_call: NA; v_call: TRBV21-1; clone_size: NA; cdr3_nt: TGTGCCAGCAGCAAAGCCCCCCCTCCCGCGCCCTGGGGCGGGGAGCTGTTTTTT; cdr3_aa: CASSKAPPPAPWGGELFF
j_call: TRBJ2-3; d_call: TRBD2; v_call: TRBV5-4; clone_size: NA; cdr3_nt: TGTGCCAGCAGCTTGGATCTCGCGGGAGGCACAGATACGCAGTATTTT; cdr3_aa: CASSLDLAGGTDTQYF
j_call: TRBJ2-7; d_call: NA; v_call: TRBV6-5; clone_size: NA; cdr3_nt: TGTGCCAGCAGTTACTCGGGGGAACCTAGCGAGCAGTACTTC; cdr3_aa: CASSYSGEPSEQYF
j_call: TRBJ2-7; d_call: TRBD1; v_call: TRBV5-6; clone_size: NA; cdr3_nt: TGTGCCAGCAGCTTGACAGGGGGCTACGAGCAGTACTTC; cdr3_aa: CASSLTGGYEQYF
j_call: TRBJ2-7; d_call: TRBD1; v_call: TRBV6-6; clone_size: NA; cdr3_nt: TGTGCCAGCGAGTCCCAGGCGGGACAGGGATCTTACGAGCAGTACTTC; cdr3_aa: CASESQAGQGSYEQYF
j_call: TRBJ1-1; d_call: NA; v_call: TRBV5-5; clone_size: NA; cdr3_nt: TGTGCCAGCAGCGCGGGTTCTTTCGGCACTGAAGCTTTCTTT; cdr3_aa: CASSAGSFGTEAFF
j_call: TRBJ2-7; d_call: NA; v_call: TRBV15; clone_size: NA; cdr3_nt: TGTGCCACCAGCAGAGATGGACTTGAGCAGTACTTC; cdr3_aa: CATSRDGLEQYF
j_call: TRBJ1-2; d_call: NA; v_call: TRBV6-1; clone_size: once; cdr3_nt: TGTGCCATCCCCTCCTCAGGGTGGGTGGACTATGGCTACACCTTC; cdr3_aa: CAIPSSGWVDYGYTF
j_call: TRBJ1-2; d_call: NA; v_call: TRBV25-1; clone_size: NA; cdr3_nt: TGTGCCAGCGGCCCGGGCCCAAACTATGGCTACACCTTC; cdr3_aa: CASGPGPNYGYTF
j_call: TRBJ2-1; d_call: NA; v_call: TRBV25-1; clone_size: NA; cdr3_nt: TGTGCCAGCAGTGGGCGCAGTGTCGCTAGCCTATTTTACAATGAGCAGTTCTTC; cdr3_aa: CASSGRSVASLFYNEQFF
j_call: TRBJ2-7; d_call: NA; v_call: TRBV9; clone_size: NA; cdr3_nt: TGTGCCAGCAGCGTAGGTGGATGGGAAGGCGAGCAGTACTTC; cdr3_aa: CASSVGGWEGEQYF
j_call: TRBJ2-5; d_call: TRBD2; v_call: TRBV7-7; clone_size: NA; cdr3_nt: TGTGCTAGCAGCCTCCGGACTAGCGGGACCATACCGGAGACCCAGTACTTC; cdr3_aa: CASSLRTSGTIPETQYF
j_call: TRBJ2-2; d_call: TRBD1; v_call: TRBV18; clone_size: NA; cdr3_nt: TGTGCCAGCTCACCAGTGACAGGGGGCACCGGGGAGCTGTTTTTT; cdr3_aa: CASSPVTGGTGELFF
j_call: TRBJ1-5; d_call: NA; v_call: TRBV15; clone_size: NA; cdr3_nt: TGTGCCACCAGCACCGGGACTCCTAATCAGCCCCAGCATTTT; cdr3_aa: CATSTGTPNQPQHF
j_call: TRBJ1-3; d_call: NA; v_call: TRBV9; clone_size: NA; cdr3_nt: TGTGCCAGCAGCGAGACAGGCCTCTCTGGAAACACCATATATTTT; cdr3_aa: CASSETGLSGNTIYF
j_call: TRBJ2-2; d_call: TRBD1; v_call: TRBV27; clone_size: NA; cdr3_nt: TGTGCCAGCGGAACCCCGGGACAGGGGAACACCGGGGAGCTGTTTTTT; cdr3_aa: CASGTPGQGNTGELFF
j_call: TRBJ1-4; d_call: TRBD1; v_call: TRBV5-1; clone_size: once; cdr3_nt: TGCGCCAGCAGCTTAGATCCGGGACAGCTAAATGAAAAACTGTTTTTT; cdr3_aa: CASSLDPGQLNEKLFF
j_call: TRBJ1-1; d_call: NA; v_call: TRBV13; clone_size: NA; cdr3_nt: TGTGCCAGCAGCTTCCCGGGAGAAGCTTTCTTT; cdr3_aa: CASSFPGEAFF
j_call: TRBJ2-7; d_call: TRBD2; v_call: TRBV7-2; clone_size: NA; cdr3_nt: TGTGCCAGCAGCTTAGTAGCGGGGGCGACCTACGAGCAGTACTTC; cdr3_aa: CASSLVAGATYEQYF
j_call: TRBJ1-2; d_call: NA; v_call: TRBV5-1; clone_size: NA; cdr3_nt: TGCGCCAGCAGCTTGGAGGCAGGGCAGTGGGGCTACACCTTC; cdr3_aa: CASSLEAGQWGYTF
j_call: TRBJ2-7; d_call: TRBD2; v_call: TRBV11-3; clone_size: once; cdr3_nt: TGTGCCAGCAGGAAGATGGGACTAGCGGGAGCCGCCTACGAGCAGTACTTC; cdr3_aa: CASRKMGLAGAAYEQYF
j_call: TRBJ1-5; d_call: TRBD1; v_call: TRBV7-2; clone_size: NA; cdr3_nt: TGTGCCAGCAGCTTAGCGGACAGGGTTAGCAATCAGCCCCAGCATTTT; cdr3_aa: CASSLADRVSNQPQHF
j_call: TRBJ1-3; d_call: NA; v_call: TRBV14; clone_size: few; cdr3_nt: TGTGCCAGCAGCCAAGGGGCTGGAAACACCATATATTTT; cdr3_aa: CASSQGAGNTIYF
j_call: TRBJ2-5; d_call: NA; v_call: TRBV15; clone_size: NA; cdr3_nt: TGTGCCACCAGCAGAGATCAAGGTCCGGAGACCCAGTACTTC; cdr3_aa: CATSRDQGPETQYF
j_call: TRBJ1-3; d_call: NA; v_call: TRBV7-8; clone_size: NA; cdr3_nt: TGTGCCAGCAGCTTTGGGGTAAACACCATATATTTT; cdr3_aa: CASSFGVNTIYF
j_call: TRBJ2-1; d_call: TRBD2; v_call: TRBV11-2; clone_size: NA; cdr3_nt: TGTGCCAGCAGCTTAGAGGGACTAGCGGGAGCCGGGGATTTAAGGAATGAGCAGTTCTTC; cdr3_aa: CASSLEGLAGAGDLRNEQFF
j_call: TRBJ2-7; d_call: NA; v_call: TRBV2; clone_size: NA; cdr3_nt: TGTGCCAGCAGTGAAGAGGGCGGGGCCTACGAGCAGTACTTC; cdr3_aa: CASSEEGGAYEQYF
j_call: TRBJ2-7; d_call: TRBD2; v_call: TRBV5-3; clone_size: NA; cdr3_nt: TGTGCCTCAAAGTTGCCGGGGGCGGGAGGAAACTACGAGCAGTACTTC; cdr3_aa: CASKLPGAGGNYEQYF
j_call: TRBJ2-7; d_call: TRBD2; v_call: TRBV5-1; clone_size: NA; cdr3_nt: TGCGCCAGCAGCTTGGGGCTAGCGGGATTTCTAACTGCGGAGCAGTACTTC; cdr3_aa: CASSLGLAGFLTAEQYF
j_call: TRBJ2-7; d_call: NA; v_call: TRBV18; clone_size: NA; cdr3_nt: TGTGCCAGCTCCTACGGTCCTTACTACGAGCAGTACTTC; cdr3_aa: CASSYGPYYEQYF
j_call: TRBJ2-3; d_call: TRBD1; v_call: TRBV2; clone_size: NA; cdr3_nt: TGTGCCAGCAGGGAGAGGGGGCCCCACAGGAGGACGCAGTATTTT; cdr3_aa: CASRERGPHRRTQYF
j_call: TRBJ1-3; d_call: NA; v_call: TRBV5-1; clone_size: NA; cdr3_nt: TGCGCCAGCAGCCCGCGGGGGACCCCTGGAAACACCATATATTTT; cdr3_aa: CASSPRGTPGNTIYF
j_call: TRBJ2-2; d_call: NA; v_call: TRBV9; clone_size: NA; cdr3_nt: TGTGCCAGCAGCGTAGAGTTTCGGGGGGCAGCCGGGGAGCTGTTTTTT; cdr3_aa: CASSVEFRGAAGELFF
j_call: TRBJ1-5; d_call: NA; v_call: TRBV23-1; clone_size: NA; cdr3_nt: TGCGCCAGCAGTCAATCGAGACCTCGGCAGCCCCAGCATTTT; cdr3_aa: CASSQSRPRQPQHF
j_call: TRBJ2-3; d_call: TRBD2; v_call: TRBV14; clone_size: few; cdr3_nt: TGTGCCAGCAGCCAACAGACTAGCGCTCTATCCCCCCATACGCAGTATTTT; cdr3_aa: CASSQQTSALSPHTQYF
j_call: TRBJ1-6; d_call: TRBD1; v_call: TRBV5-1; clone_size: NA; cdr3_nt: TGCGCCAGCAGCTCTCAGGGGGCCACGCGTTCACCCCTCCACTTT; cdr3_aa: CASSSQGATRSPLHF
j_call: TRBJ1-2; d_call: TRBD1; v_call: TRBV30; clone_size: NA; cdr3_nt: TGTGCCTGGAGTCATAGGCGACAGGGCTATGGCTACACCTTC; cdr3_aa: CAWSHRRQGYGYTF
j_call: TRBJ1-2; d_call: NA; v_call: TRBV19; clone_size: NA; cdr3_nt: TGTGCCAGTAGCTCAGAAGGGAACTATGGCTACACCTTC; cdr3_aa: CASSSEGNYGYTF
j_call: TRBJ2-3; d_call: NA; v_call: TRBV7-3; clone_size: NA; cdr3_nt: TGTGCCAGCAGCCCCGACTCGAGCACAGATACGCAGTATTTT; cdr3_aa: CASSPDSSTDTQYF
j_call: TRBJ1-1; d_call: NA; v_call: TRBV14; clone_size: NA; cdr3_nt: TGTGCCAGCAGCCCGCGCGGGGGGCACACTGAAGCTTTCTTT; cdr3_aa: CASSPRGGHTEAFF
j_call: TRBJ1-1; d_call: NA; v_call: TRBV10-3; clone_size: NA; cdr3_nt: TGTGCCATCAGTGGGCCCGAGACCATAGCTTTCTTT; cdr3_aa: CAISGPETIAFF
j_call: TRBJ1-2; d_call: TRBD1; v_call: TRBV11-2; clone_size: NA; cdr3_nt: TGTGCCAGCAGCTTAGAACAGGGGGCGTACTATGGCTACACCTTC; cdr3_aa: CASSLEQGAYYGYTF
j_call: TRBJ1-4; d_call: NA; v_call: TRBV18; clone_size: once; cdr3_nt: TGTGCCAGCTCACTACTCGGGGCCAATAATGAAAAACTGTTTTTT; cdr3_aa: CASSLLGANNEKLFF
j_call: TRBJ2-7; d_call: NA; v_call: TRBV15; clone_size: NA; cdr3_nt: TGTGCCACCAGCAGAGATCTTGGGAGCCACGAGCAGTACTTC; cdr3_aa: CATSRDLGSHEQYF
j_call: TRBJ2-1; d_call: TRBD1; v_call: TRBV28; clone_size: NA; cdr3_nt: TGTGCCAGCAGTTCACCAAGCGACCCGGGACAGGGGTCTGAGCAGTTCTTC; cdr3_aa: CASSSPSDPGQGSEQFF